Reported below is one TCR beta chain. This entry is derived from a study of blood T cells in healthy people across ages. Per the germline V gene, CDR1 is LGHNA and CDR2 is YNFKEQ. V lost 0 bases to trimming and J lost 3 bases; unmatched junction nucleotides: 12. This CDR3 contains 20 residues. Donation came from healthy Caucasian individuals in Russia who were aged about 6 to 95. No fewer than 5.5 micrograms of total RNA were isolated from every sample. A sample-barcoded 5' primer and a J-beta primer mix were used in a second PCR of about 7 to 12 cycles. TCRdb re-called the 5' RACE reads with MiXCR, one entry per CDR3 protein. The sample has roughly 1 million distinct CDR3 sequences, almost 25% seen once. This same sample was also part of a study on T cells of mothers and their children. That paper notes: Three healthy Caucasian mothers gave samples, and so did their six children.

Material for sequencing was blood. The chain recombines TRBV4-2 with TRBJ2-4; 12 nucleotides match TRBD2. The clonotype comes from a girl aged 2 to 9 in good health. The chain's CDR3 is CASSQDLLAGGEGGKNIQYF. CDR3 bases: TGTGCCAGCAGCCAAGATCTACTAGCGGGGGGCGAAGGTGGCAAAAACATTCAGTACTTC.